The 14 T cell receptor beta chains in this list originate from one sample, sequenced in a study of Graves' ophthalmopathy and Graves' hyperthyroidism. Researchers took RNA transcripts and amplified TCR beta CDR3 regions from them. The first-round RT-PCR employed HTBI primers together with the Qiagen OneStep RT-PCR kit. A multiplex PCR was then performed as the second round. Using its own MiXCR run on the multiplex PCR reads, TCRdb lists one record per CDR3 protein. The sample records approximately 700,000 distinct CDR3 sequences, 40% being singletons. Sequencing was done on a sample of peripheral blood. Source of these receptors: an adult man with Graves' ophthalmopathy.

The chain employs TRBV6-6 and TRBJ2-7; TRBD2 is a possible D gene (7 bases). V lost 7 bases and J 3 bases, leaving 16 bases between the germline ends. The CDR3 is made up of 14 amino acids. Germline V gives CDR1 MNHNY, CDR2 SVGAGI (reference sequence). The CDR3: CASKGGGRSYEQYF. The DNA of the CDR3 is TGTGCCAGCAAAGGGGGAGGGCGTAGCTACGAGCAGTACTTC.

This clonotype was counted ten times or more. This rearrangement joins TRBV2 to TRBJ1-5; TRBD1 agrees at 10 bases. From germline, CDR1 is SNHLY and CDR2 FYNNEI. The CDR3 runs 15 residues. V was clipped by 6 bases and J by 3 bases; unmatched bases: 5. The CDR3 spells CASSGTGVINQPQHF. The CDR3 bases are TGTGCCAGCAGCGGGACAGGGGTCATCAATCAGCCCCAGCATTTT.

This clonotype was recorded a few times. The chain recombines TRBV20-1 with TRBJ2-5; 9 bases are a match to TRBD1. Germline CDR1 DFQATT, CDR2 SNEGSKA (reference sequence). V lost 5 bases to trimming and J lost 5 bases; unmatched junction nucleotides: 6. This CDR3 has 13 residues. For the CDR3, the DNA is TGCAGTGCTCTCACAGGGGGCCGGGAGACCCAGTACTTC. It translates to CSALTGGRETQYF.

The chain joins TRBV7-3 to TRBJ2-7, with TRBD2 identical over 10 bases. The CDR3 sequence is 17 residues long. The ends lost 6 bases at V and 2 bases at J; junction bases unmatched: 13. Germline CDR1 and CDR2: SGHTA and FQGTGA. DNA of the CDR3: TGTGCCAGCAGTTACGCGGAAGGGACTAGCGCAGCCTACGAGCAGTACTTC. Translation gives CASSYAEGTSAAYEQYF.

Comment on this clonotype: A much larger clone differs from this one at a single base, so this may be a read error. This chain joins TRBV24-1 and TRBJ2-7; a weak D match, TRBD1 (6 bases). CDR1 is KGHDR and CDR2 is SFDVKD in the germline V gene. This CDR3 is built from 13 residues. Between the trimmed V and J ends, which lost 7 bases and 5 bases, there was a span of 14 bases. CDR3 loop: CATRVRGTDEQYF. The CDR3 nucleotides read TGTGCCACCAGAGTCAGGGGAACTGACGAGCAGTACTTC.

The chain joins TRBV15 to TRBJ1-2, with 7 bases matching TRBD1. J lost 6 bases, V lost 11 bases, and 9 bases had no gene match. The CDR3 sequence is 12 residues long. CDR1 is LNHNV and CDR2 is YYDKDF in the germline V gene (reference sequence). CDR3 DNA sequence: TGTGCCTCTGGACAGGAACAGAATGGCTACACCTTC. It translates to CASGQEQNGYTF. Variable domain in full (rest from reference TRBV15 and TRBJ1-2): DAMVIQNPRYQVTQFGKPVTLSCSQTLNHNVMYWYQQKSSQAPKLLFHYYDKDFNNEADTPDNFQSRRPNTSFCFLDIRSPGLGDTAMYLCASGQEQNGYTFGSGTRLTVV.

With regard to this clonotype: The germline gene is not matched at one end of the junction; a read error may be the cause. The chain recombines TRBV2 with TRBJ2-6; D not resolved. Germline values: CDR1 SNHLY, CDR2 FYNNEI. This CDR3 is 12 amino acids long. The CDR3 DNA sequence: TGTGCCAGCAGCCGTCGCCTGAACACTGAAGCTTTC. It translates to CASSRRLNTEAF.

The chain uses TRBV2 and TRBJ2-7, with D hard to call. Germline V gene data show CDR1 as SNHLY and CDR2 as FYNNEI. V lost 3 bases to trimming and J lost 0 bases, with 9 bases between them. This CDR3 region has 14 residues. In DNA, the CDR3 is TGTGCCAGCAGTGAGCGATTCCTCTCCTACGAGCAGTACTTC. Residues: CASSERFLSYEQYF.

This clonotype has at least ten counts. This chain links TRBV10-2 with TRBJ2-7; 7 bases are shared with TRBD1. V trimming: 7 bases; J trimming: 6 bases; junction bases outside the gene matches: 6. The V gene's germline CDR1 is WSHSY and CDR2 SAAADI. The CDR3 covers 12 residues. CDR3 in amino acids: CASKKGTAEQYF. CDR3 DNA: TGCGCCAGCAAGAAGGGGACAGCCGAGCAGTACTTC.

This clonotype was recorded at least ten times. The chain employs TRBV10-2 and TRBJ2-7; D remains unclear. Germline lookup yields CDR1 WSHSY and CDR2 SAAADI. Trimming removed 8 bases at V and 9 bases at J, with 26 bases between. The CDR3 consists of 15 residues. CDR3 nucleotide sequence: TGCGCCAGCGGTTACGTGCGGCATCCGTCCCTCGGGCAGTACTTC. Residues: CASGYVRHPSLGQYF.

This clonotype was counted many times. The J gene is TRBJ1-5, the V gene TRBV24-1, with D hard to call. Germline V lookup: CDR1 KGHDR, CDR2 SFDVKD. The CDR3 spans 14 residues. V shed 9 bases and J shed 0 bases, with 11 bases lying between them. CDR3 nucleotide sequence: TGTGCCACCCGAGCCGACGGTAGCAATCAGCCCCAGCATTTT. Residues: CATRADGSNQPQHF.

On this clonotype itself: Possible read error: a much larger clone is one base away. The conserved final phenylalanine or tryptophan is absent from the CDR3, which likely points to a read error. This chain uses TRBV9 with TRBJ1-1, with 9 bases fitting TRBD1. CDR3 length equals 16 residues. CDR1 and CDR2 (germline): SGDLS, YYNGEE. V lost 0 bases to trimming and J lost 1 base; unmatched junction nucleotides: 4. CDR3 residues: CASSVGGTGTNTEAFL. The DNA of the CDR3 is TGTGCCAGCAGCGTAGGAGGGACAGGGACGAACACTGAAGCTTTCCTT.

The gene calls are TRBV25-1 and TRBJ2-2, with D possibly matching TRBD2 (5 bases). Germline CDR1 MGHDK, CDR2 SYGVNS. Trimming pared 8 bases from V and 4 bases from J, leaving 17 bases between. CDR3 size: 15 residues. CDR3 DNA: TGTGCCAGCGTCCTCGACCCGGCGGGCACCGGGGAGCTGTTTTTT. It specifies CASVLDPAGTGELFF.

This clonotype was observed a handful of times. V is TRBV7-9 and J is TRBJ2-2; TRBD2 aligns across 9 bases. Germline trimming cut 2 bases from V and 7 bases from J; bases unmatched to any gene: 11. Germline V lookup: CDR1 SEHNR, CDR2 FQNEAQ (reference sequence). The CDR3 spans 17 residues. CDR3: CASSLSGLAGTSGELFF. The CDR3 region has the DNA TGTGCCAGCAGCTTAAGCGGGCTAGCGGGGACTAGCGGGGAGCTGTTTTTT.